Below, 25 T cell receptor beta chains from the same sample are listed, as sequenced in a study of blood T cell repertoires in COVID-19. Produced via immunoSEQ multiplex PCR; TCRdb's table is partial and in-frame only. Here the sample spans 35,000 to 50,000 clones, about four fifths being singletons. The sample comprised peripheral blood. These receptors were taken from a woman over 75 with acute or convalescent COVID-19.

The chain employs TRBV30 and TRBJ2-5, with TRBD1 identical over 9 bases. This CDR3 has 11 residues. Germline V gives CDR1 GTSNPN, CDR2 SVGIG (reference sequence). V gave up 8 bases and J gave up 4 bases; unmatched junction bases: 2. The CDR3 region is CALGQGETQYF. In DNA, the CDR3 is TGTGCCCTGGGACAGGGAGAGACCCAGTACTTC.

CDR3 region: CATSDSDREGYQPQHF. DNA for the CDR3: TGTGCCACCAGTGACTCGGACAGGGAAGGATATCAGCCCCAGCATTTT. The chain links TRBV24-1 to TRBJ1-5; 8 positions match TRBD1. The germline V gene has CDR1 KGHDR and CDR2 SFDVKD. This CDR3 spans 16 amino acids. V was pared by 4 bases and J by 5 bases, with 9 bases of the junction left unmatched.

The genes are TRBV5-1 and TRBJ1-4; no clear D. Germline V gene data show CDR1 as SGHRS and CDR2 as YFSETQ. V was cut by 0 bases and J by 0 bases, with 12 bases left in between. The CDR3 extends over 17 amino acids. For the CDR3, the DNA is TGCGCCAGCAGCTTGGAGCCCCGGGAGTCAACTAATGAAAAACTGTTTTTT. Translating it yields CASSLEPRESTNEKLFF.

The CDR3 loop reads CASSLDRSSYNEQFF. CDR3 nucleotides: TGTGCCAGCAGTTTAGACAGAAGCTCCTACAATGAGCAGTTCTTC. This chain links TRBV27 with TRBJ2-1; a weak D match, TRBD1 (5 bases). Trimming stripped 2 bases from V and 0 bases from J, with 8 bases between. The germline gives CDR1 MNHEY, CDR2 SMNVEV (reference sequence). This CDR3 spans 15 amino acids.

This chain links TRBV15 with TRBJ1-5; D call uncertain. Germline V gene sequence: CDR1 LNHNV, CDR2 YYDKDF (reference sequence). The CDR3 length is 13 residues. V shed 1 base and J shed 5 bases, with 6 bases lying between them. Here the CDR3 reads CATSRGRDQPQHF. CDR3 nucleotide sequence: TGTGCCACCAGCAGAGGGAGGGATCAGCCCCAGCATTTT.

This clone came up once. V and J are TRBV5-1 and TRBJ1-2, with 7 bases aligning to TRBD1. CDR3 size: 13 residues. Germline assignment: CDR1 SGHRS and CDR2 YFSETQ. J gave up 6 bases and V 4 bases, and 6 bases lay outside the gene matches. CDR3 protein: CASSDDRAHGYTF. Here the CDR3 DNA reads TGCGCCAGCAGCGACGACAGGGCTCATGGCTACACCTTC.

This clone was seen once. This chain uses TRBV7-2 with TRBJ1-1; 7 bases map to TRBD1. Per the germline V gene, CDR1 is SGHTA and CDR2 is FQGNSA. The CDR3 contains 15 residues. With V trimmed by 1 base and J by 4 bases, 6 bases remained unmatched. The CDR3 region is CASSLVMSGGTEAFF. DNA of the CDR3: TGTGCCAGCAGCTTAGTAATGTCAGGGGGCACTGAAGCTTTCTTT.

The chain links TRBV9 to TRBJ1-3; D is ambiguous. The CDR3 is made up of 12 amino acids. Germline V gene data show CDR1 as SGDLS and CDR2 as YYNGEE. V lost 4 bases and J lost 4, with 6 bases in between. The CDR3 reads CASSTTGNTIYF. The CDR3 coding sequence is TGTGCCAGCAGCACAACCGGAAACACCATATATTTT.

V gene TRBV7-9 combines with J gene TRBJ2-2; TRBD1 might be the D (6 bases). The CDR3 totals 14 residues. CDR1 is SEHNR, CDR2 FQNEAQ, per germline (reference sequence). Between the trimmed V and J ends, which lost 11 bases and 4 bases, there was a span of 17 bases. In DNA, the CDR3 is TGTGCCGGTTCATCAGGGGATTTCACCGGGGAGCTGTTTTTT. Amino acid sequence: CAGSSGDFTGELFF.

This clone is a singleton in its sample. The chain carries TRBV18 and TRBJ1-1; D is possibly TRBD1 (5 bases). Germline assignment: CDR1 KGHSH and CDR2 LQKENI. Trimming took 2 bases from V and 3 from J, leaving 10 bases between them. This CDR3 comprises 14 residues. CDR3 residues: CASSPSGRDTEAFF. The CDR3 DNA reads as TGTGCCAGCTCACCATCAGGGAGGGACACTGAAGCTTTCTTT.

This chain's CDR3 is CASSLAGTGGSGANVLTF. Written as DNA, the CDR3 is TGCGCCAGCAGCTTGGCTGGGACAGGGGGCTCTGGGGCCAACGTCCTGACTTTC. The chain employs TRBV5-1 and TRBJ2-6; 11 bases fit TRBD1. Germline CDR1 is SGHRS and CDR2 is YFSETQ. This CDR3 is built from 18 residues. The ends lost 0 bases at V and 0 bases at J; junction bases unmatched: 2.

The rearrangement joins TRBV6-6 to TRBJ2-2; D not certain. CDR3 size: 15 residues. The V gene lost 0 bases and the J gene lost 1 base, with 6 bases spanning the gap. Germline V gives CDR1 MNHNY, CDR2 SVGAGI (reference sequence). CDR3 sequence (DNA): TGTGCCAGCAGTTACTCGAGGCAGAACACCGGGGAGCTGTTTTTT. Its translation: CASSYSRQNTGELFF.

This chain joins TRBV6-6 and TRBJ2-2; 13 bases line up with TRBD2. This CDR3 has 15 amino acids. V lost 5 bases, J lost 4 bases, and 1 base stayed unmatched. Germline CDR1 reads MNHNY; CDR2 reads SVGAGI (reference sequence). The CDR3 coding sequence is TGTGCCAGCAGTACTAGCGGGGGGGGCACCGGGGAGCTGTTTTTT. As protein: CASSTSGGGTGELFF.

The chain joins TRBV5-1 to TRBJ1-6; TRBD1 agrees at 7 bases. The V gene end was trimmed by 7 bases and the J gene end by 4 bases; junction bases not matched to a gene: 8. CDR1 and CDR2 (germline): SGHRS, YFSETQ. The CDR3 runs to 15 residues. For the CDR3, the DNA is TGCGCCAGCGCTGGGGGGACAGTTTATAATTCACCCCTCCACTTT. Its translation is CASAGGTVYNSPLHF.

DNA for the CDR3: TGTGCCACGCAGGACAGCAAGCCCCCGTCCTATGGCTACACCTTC. Protein sequence: CATQDSKPPSYGYTF. V usage is TRBV10-3 and J usage is TRBJ1-2, with a possible D match to TRBD1 (6 bases). Trimming pared 10 bases from V and 4 bases from J, leaving 22 bases between. Germline V CDR1 and CDR2: ENHRY, SYGVKD. This CDR3 has 15 residues.

There are a few counts of this clone. The chain joins TRBV4-2 to TRBJ2-7; unclear D gene. The germline V and J ends were trimmed by 1 base and 7 bases, with 23 bases remaining between them. CDR3 size: 17 residues. The germline V gene encodes CDR1 LGHNA and CDR2 YNFKEQ. CDR3 amino acids: CASSQGTDPGSLREQYF. The CDR3 nucleotides read TGTGCCAGCAGCCAAGGTACTGACCCCGGGTCCCTGAGGGAGCAGTACTTC.

This chain uses TRBV3-1 (or the pseudogene TRBV3-2) with TRBJ1-2, with 9 bases matching TRBD1. The CDR3 spans 16 residues. Germline CDR1 is LGHDT and CDR2 is YNNKEL (reference sequence). With 4 bases clipped from V and 1 base from J, the junction kept 7 bases outside the gene matches. This chain's CDR3 is CASSPEGTGFNYGYTF. The CDR3 DNA reads TGTGCCAGCAGCCCGGAAGGGACAGGGTTTAACTATGGCTACACCTTC.

V is TRBV27 and J is TRBJ2-1; a weak D match, TRBD2 (7 bases). Per the germline V gene, CDR1 is MNHEY and CDR2 is SMNVEV (reference sequence). Trimming stripped 5 bases from V and 9 bases from J, with 23 bases between. This CDR3 comprises 16 residues. CDR3 nucleotides: TGTGCCAGCAGTACGTGGGCGGGGGCTCCCGGGGGTGAGCAGTTCTTC. Translating gives CASSTWAGAPGGEQFF.

This clone was found once. The V gene is TRBV7-9, the J gene TRBJ1-1; 10 bases map to TRBD1. The CDR3 length is 15 residues. Germline V lookup: CDR1 SEHNR, CDR2 FQNEAQ (reference sequence). With 1 base clipped from V and 7 bases from J, the junction kept 6 bases outside the gene matches. CDR3 amino acids: CASSLGGQGIVEAFF. The CDR3 DNA sequence: TGTGCCAGCAGCTTAGGGGGACAGGGGATAGTTGAAGCTTTCTTT.

J is TRBJ1-5 and V is TRBV12-3 or TRBV12-4; no reliable D call. The CDR3 has 12 residues. V lost 0 bases, J lost 10 bases, and 7 bases lay in between. Written as DNA, the CDR3 is TGTGCCAGCAGTTTAGCGCCTAGTCCCCAGCATTTT. This encodes CASSLAPSPQHF.

The rearrangement joins TRBV6-6 to TRBJ1-2; 7 bases fit TRBD1. The V segment lost 6 bases and the J segment 8 bases; nucleotides outside the gene matches: 6. CDR1 and CDR2 (germline): MNHNY, SVGAGI (reference sequence). The CDR3 consists of 12 residues. The CDR3 DNA is TGTGCCAGCAGCCCGGGACAGTGGGGCTACACCTTC. The encoded protein is CASSPGQWGYTF.

This clone was detected only a few times. The chain couples TRBV12-5 to TRBJ2-5; 7 bases align to TRBD2. Germline V gene data show CDR1 as LGHNT and CDR2 as FRNRAP. The J segment lost 4 bases and the V segment lost 0 bases, leaving 2 bases of the junction unmatched. This CDR3 is built from 14 residues. The CDR3 region is CASGLVPGGETQYF. The CDR3 nucleotides read TGTGCTAGTGGTTTGGTACCGGGGGGAGAGACCCAGTACTTC.

The rearrangement uses TRBV5-6 and TRBJ1-5; unclear D gene. The germline gives CDR1 SGHDT, CDR2 YYEEEE. CDR3 size: 15 residues. V lost 1 base to trimming and J lost 1 base, with 9 bases between them. Here the CDR3 reads CASSLSGLSNQPQHF. Here the CDR3 DNA reads TGTGCCAGCAGCTTGTCGGGGTTGAGCAATCAGCCCCAGCATTTT.

The chain uses TRBV11-2 and TRBJ2-7; 7 positions match TRBD1. V shed 6 bases, J shed 9 bases, and the junction held 8 bases outside the gene matches. The CDR3 covers 12 residues. The germline V gene has CDR1 SGHAT and CDR2 FQNNGV. The CDR3 DNA is TGTGCCAGCAGTACCGACAGGGTTGGGCAGTACTTC. Translated: CASSTDRVGQYF.

The chain joins TRBV3-1 (or the pseudogene TRBV3-2) to TRBJ1-2; D is unclear. Germline CDR1 LGHDT, CDR2 YNNKEL (reference sequence). The V end lost 2 bases, the J end lost 4 bases, and 8 bases lay between the germline ends. This CDR3 contains 13 residues. The CDR3 region is CASSQNYGYGYTF. The CDR3 coding sequence is TGTGCCAGCAGCCAAAATTACGGCTATGGCTACACCTTC.